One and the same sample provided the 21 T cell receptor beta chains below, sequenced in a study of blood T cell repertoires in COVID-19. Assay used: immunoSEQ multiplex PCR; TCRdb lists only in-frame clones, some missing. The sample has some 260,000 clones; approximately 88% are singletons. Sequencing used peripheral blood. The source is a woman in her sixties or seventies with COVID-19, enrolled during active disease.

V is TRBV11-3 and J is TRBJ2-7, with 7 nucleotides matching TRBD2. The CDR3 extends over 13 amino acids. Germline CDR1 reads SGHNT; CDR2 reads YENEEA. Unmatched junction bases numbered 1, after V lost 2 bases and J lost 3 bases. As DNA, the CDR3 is TGTGCCAGCAGCTTAAGCGGGAACTACGAGCAGTACTTC. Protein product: CASSLSGNYEQYF.

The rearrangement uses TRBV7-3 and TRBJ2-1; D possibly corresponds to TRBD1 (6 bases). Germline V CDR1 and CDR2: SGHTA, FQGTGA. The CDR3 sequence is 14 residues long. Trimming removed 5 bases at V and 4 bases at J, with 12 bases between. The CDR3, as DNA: TGTGCCAGCAGCCGGGACATCGGATACAATGAGCAGTTCTTC. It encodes CASSRDIGYNEQFF.

The CDR3 bases are TGTGCCAGCAGTTTAGCACAGGACTATGGCTACACCTTC. This codes for CASSLAQDYGYTF. This chain joins TRBV28 and TRBJ1-2, with D possibly matching TRBD1 (5 bases). CDR3 length: 13 residues. From germline, CDR1 is MDHEN and CDR2 SYDVKM. V was shortened by 2 bases and J by 3 bases, with 7 bases between the two germline ends.

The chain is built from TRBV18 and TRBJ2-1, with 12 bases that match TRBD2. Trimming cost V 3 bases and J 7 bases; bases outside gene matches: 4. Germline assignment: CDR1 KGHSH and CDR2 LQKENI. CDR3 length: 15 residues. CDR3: CASSPTSGRDNEQFF. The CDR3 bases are TGTGCCAGCTCACCGACTAGCGGGAGAGATAATGAGCAGTTCTTC.

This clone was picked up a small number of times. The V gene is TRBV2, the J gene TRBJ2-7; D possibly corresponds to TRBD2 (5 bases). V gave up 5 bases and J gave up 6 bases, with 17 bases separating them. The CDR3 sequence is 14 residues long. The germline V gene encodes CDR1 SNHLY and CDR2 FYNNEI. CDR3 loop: CASSWGSAASEQYF. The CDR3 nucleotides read TGTGCCAGCAGTTGGGGTAGCGCTGCCTCCGAGCAGTACTTC.

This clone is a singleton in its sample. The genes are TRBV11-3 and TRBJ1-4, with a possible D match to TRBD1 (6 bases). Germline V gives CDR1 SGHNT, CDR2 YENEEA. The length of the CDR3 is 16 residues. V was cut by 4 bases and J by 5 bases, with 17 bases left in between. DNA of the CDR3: TGTGCCAGCAGCTCCGAAGACAGGTTTAAGAATGAAAAACTGTTTTTT. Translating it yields CASSSEDRFKNEKLFF.

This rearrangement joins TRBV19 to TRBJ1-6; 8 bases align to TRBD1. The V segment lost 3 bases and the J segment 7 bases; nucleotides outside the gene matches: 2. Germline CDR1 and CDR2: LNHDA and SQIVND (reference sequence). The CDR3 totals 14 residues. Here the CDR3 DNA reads TGTGCCAGTAGTATGGACAGGGAAAATTCACCCCTCCACTTT. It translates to CASSMDRENSPLHF.

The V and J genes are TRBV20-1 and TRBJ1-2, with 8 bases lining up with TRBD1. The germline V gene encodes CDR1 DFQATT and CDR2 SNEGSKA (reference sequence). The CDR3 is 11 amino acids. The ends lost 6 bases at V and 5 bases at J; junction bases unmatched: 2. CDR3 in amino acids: CSATGDYGYTF. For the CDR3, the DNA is TGCAGTGCGACAGGGGATTATGGCTACACCTTC.

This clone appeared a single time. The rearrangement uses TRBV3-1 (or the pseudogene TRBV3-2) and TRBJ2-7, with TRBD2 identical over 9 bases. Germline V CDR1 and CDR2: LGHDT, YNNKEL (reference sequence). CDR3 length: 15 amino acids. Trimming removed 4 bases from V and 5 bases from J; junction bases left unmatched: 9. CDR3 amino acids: CASSPRASGTHEQYF. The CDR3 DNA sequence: TGTGCCAGCAGCCCCCGCGCTAGCGGGACCCACGAGCAGTACTTC.

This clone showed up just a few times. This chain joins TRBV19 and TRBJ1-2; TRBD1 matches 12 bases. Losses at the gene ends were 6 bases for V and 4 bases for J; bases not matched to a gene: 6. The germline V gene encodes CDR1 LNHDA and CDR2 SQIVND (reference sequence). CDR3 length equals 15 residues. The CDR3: CASSGTGGSVYGYTF. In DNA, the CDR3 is TGTGCCAGTAGCGGGACAGGGGGCAGTGTCTATGGCTACACCTTC.

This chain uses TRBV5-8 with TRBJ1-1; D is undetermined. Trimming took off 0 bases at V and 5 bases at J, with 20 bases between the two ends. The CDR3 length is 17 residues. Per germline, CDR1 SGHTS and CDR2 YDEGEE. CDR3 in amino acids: CASSLAFRVVAGTEAFF. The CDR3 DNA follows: TGTGCCAGCAGCTTGGCCTTTAGGGTAGTCGCGGGAACTGAAGCTTTCTTT.

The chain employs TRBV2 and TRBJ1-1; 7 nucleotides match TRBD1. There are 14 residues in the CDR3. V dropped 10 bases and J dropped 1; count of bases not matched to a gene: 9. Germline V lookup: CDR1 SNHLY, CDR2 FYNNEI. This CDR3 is CATEQGFWNTEAFF. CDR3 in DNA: TGTGCCACGGAACAGGGGTTTTGGAACACTGAAGCTTTCTTT.

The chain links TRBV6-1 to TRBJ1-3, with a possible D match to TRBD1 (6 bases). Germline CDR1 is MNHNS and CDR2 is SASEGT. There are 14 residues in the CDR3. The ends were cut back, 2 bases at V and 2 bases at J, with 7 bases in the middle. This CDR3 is CASSEWGPGNTIYF. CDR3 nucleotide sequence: TGTGCCAGCAGTGAATGGGGGCCTGGAAACACCATATATTTT.

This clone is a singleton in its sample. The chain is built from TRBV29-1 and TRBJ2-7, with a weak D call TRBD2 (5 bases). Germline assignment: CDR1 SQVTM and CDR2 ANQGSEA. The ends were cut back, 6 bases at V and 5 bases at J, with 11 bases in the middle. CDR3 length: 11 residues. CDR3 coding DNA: TGCAGCGTGGCCCACGGGAACGAGCAGTACTTC. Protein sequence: CSVAHGNEQYF.

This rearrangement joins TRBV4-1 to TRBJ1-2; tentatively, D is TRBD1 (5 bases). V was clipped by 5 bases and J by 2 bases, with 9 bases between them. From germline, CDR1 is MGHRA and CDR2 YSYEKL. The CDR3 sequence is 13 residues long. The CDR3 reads CASSMTENYGYTF. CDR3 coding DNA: TGCGCCAGCAGCATGACAGAGAACTATGGCTACACCTTC.

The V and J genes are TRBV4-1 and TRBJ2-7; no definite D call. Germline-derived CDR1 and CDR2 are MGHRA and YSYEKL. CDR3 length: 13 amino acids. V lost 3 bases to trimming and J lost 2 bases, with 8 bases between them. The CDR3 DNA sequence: TGCGCCAGCAGCCAGCGAACTACCTACGAGCAGTACTTC. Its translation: CASSQRTTYEQYF.

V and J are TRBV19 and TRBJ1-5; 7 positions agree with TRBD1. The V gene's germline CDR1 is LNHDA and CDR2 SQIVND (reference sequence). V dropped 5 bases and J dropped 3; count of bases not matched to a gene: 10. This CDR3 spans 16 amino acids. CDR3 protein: CASSAWDSMDNQPQHF. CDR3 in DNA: TGTGCCAGTAGTGCCTGGGACAGTATGGACAATCAGCCCCAGCATTTT.

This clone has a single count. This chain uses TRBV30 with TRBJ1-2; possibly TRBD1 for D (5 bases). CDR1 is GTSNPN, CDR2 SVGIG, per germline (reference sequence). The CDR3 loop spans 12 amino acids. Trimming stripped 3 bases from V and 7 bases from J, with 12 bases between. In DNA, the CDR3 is TGTGCCTGGAGGAGGATAGGGGTTGGCTACACCTTC. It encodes CAWRRIGVGYTF.

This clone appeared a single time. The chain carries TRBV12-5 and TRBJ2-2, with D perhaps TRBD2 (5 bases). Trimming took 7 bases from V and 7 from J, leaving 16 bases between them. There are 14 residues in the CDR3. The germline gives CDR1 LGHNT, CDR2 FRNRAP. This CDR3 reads CASVPDYYHGELFF. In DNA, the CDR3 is TGTGCTAGTGTCCCCGACTATTACCACGGGGAGCTGTTTTTT.

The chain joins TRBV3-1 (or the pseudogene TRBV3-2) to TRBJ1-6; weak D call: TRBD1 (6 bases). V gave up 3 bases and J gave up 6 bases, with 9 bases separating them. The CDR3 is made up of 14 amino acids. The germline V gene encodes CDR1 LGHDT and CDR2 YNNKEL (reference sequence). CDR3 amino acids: CASSQDSFNSPLHF. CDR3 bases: TGTGCCAGCAGCCAGGACAGCTTTAATTCACCCCTCCACTTT.

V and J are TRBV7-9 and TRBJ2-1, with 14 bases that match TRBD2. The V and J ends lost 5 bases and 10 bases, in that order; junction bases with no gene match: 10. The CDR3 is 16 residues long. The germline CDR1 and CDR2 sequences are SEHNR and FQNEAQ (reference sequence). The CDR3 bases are TGTGCCAGCAGCCCCGGGACTAGCGGGAGTAGGGGGGAGCAGTTCTTC. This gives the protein CASSPGTSGSRGEQFF. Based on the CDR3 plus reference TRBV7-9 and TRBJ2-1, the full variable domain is DTGVSQNPRHKITKRGQNVTFRCDPISEHNRLYWYRQTLGQGPEFLTYFQNEAQLEKSRLLSDRFSAERPKGSFSTLEIQRTEQGDSAMYLCASSPGTSGSRGEQFFGPGTRLTVL.